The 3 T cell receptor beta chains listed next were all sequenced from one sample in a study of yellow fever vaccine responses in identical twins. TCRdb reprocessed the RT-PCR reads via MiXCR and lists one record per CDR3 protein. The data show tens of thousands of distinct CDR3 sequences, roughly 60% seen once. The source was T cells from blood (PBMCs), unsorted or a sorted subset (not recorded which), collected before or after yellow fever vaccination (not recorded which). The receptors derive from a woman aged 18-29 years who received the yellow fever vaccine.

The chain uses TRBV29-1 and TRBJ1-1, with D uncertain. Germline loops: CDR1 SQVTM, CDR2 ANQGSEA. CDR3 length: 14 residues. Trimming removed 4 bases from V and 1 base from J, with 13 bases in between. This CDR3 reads CSVGRRPENTEAFF. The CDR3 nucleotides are TGCAGCGTTGGGCGTCGACCCGAGAACACTGAAGCTTTCTTT.

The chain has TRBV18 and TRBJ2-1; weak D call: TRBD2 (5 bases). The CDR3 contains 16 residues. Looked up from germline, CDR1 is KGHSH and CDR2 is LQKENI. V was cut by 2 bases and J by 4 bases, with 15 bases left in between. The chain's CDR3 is CASSPGLAGSYNEQFF. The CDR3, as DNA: TGTGCCAGCTCACCAGGGTTGGCGGGTTCATACAATGAGCAGTTCTTC.

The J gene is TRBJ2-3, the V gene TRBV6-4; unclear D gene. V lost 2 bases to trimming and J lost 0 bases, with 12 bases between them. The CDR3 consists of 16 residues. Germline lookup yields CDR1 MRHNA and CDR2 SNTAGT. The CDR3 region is CASSDHPEASTDTQYF. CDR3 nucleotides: TGTGCCAGCAGTGACCACCCCGAAGCTAGCACAGATACGCAGTATTTT.